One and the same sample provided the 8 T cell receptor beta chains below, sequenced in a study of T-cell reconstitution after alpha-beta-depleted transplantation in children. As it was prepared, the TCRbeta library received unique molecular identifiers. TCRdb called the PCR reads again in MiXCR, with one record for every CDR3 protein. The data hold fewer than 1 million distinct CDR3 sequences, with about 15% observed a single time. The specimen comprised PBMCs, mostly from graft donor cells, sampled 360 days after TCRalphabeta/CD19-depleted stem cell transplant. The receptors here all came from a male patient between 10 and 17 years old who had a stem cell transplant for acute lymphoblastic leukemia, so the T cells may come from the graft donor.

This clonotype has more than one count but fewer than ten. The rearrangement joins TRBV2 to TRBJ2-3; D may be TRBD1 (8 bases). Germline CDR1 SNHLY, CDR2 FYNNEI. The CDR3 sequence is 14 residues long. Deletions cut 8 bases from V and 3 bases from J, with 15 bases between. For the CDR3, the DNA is TGTGCCAGCCGGACAGGGAGGGGTACAGATACGCAGTATTTT. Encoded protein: CASRTGRGTDTQYF.

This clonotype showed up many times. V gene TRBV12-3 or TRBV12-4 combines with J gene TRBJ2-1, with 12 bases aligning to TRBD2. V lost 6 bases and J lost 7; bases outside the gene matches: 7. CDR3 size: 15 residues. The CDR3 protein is CASSLGLAGINEQFF. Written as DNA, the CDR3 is TGTGCCAGCAGCCTTGGACTAGCGGGAATTAATGAGCAGTTCTTC.

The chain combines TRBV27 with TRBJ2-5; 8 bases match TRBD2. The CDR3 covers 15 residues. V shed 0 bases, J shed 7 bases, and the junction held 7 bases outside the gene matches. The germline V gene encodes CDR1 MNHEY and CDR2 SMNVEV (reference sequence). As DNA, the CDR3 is TGTGCCAGCAGTTTATCGGCGACTAGCGTTGTGACCCAGTACTTC. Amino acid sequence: CASSLSATSVVTQYF.

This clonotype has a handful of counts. The CDR3 bases are TGTGCCAGCAGTTTAATTGTGGGAGGATCCTACAATGAGCAGTTCTTC. This codes for CASSLIVGGSYNEQFF. V and J are TRBV12-3 or TRBV12-4 and TRBJ2-1; possibly TRBD2 for D (6 bases). This CDR3 is 16 amino acids long. V lost 2 bases to trimming and J lost 1 base, with 12 bases between them.

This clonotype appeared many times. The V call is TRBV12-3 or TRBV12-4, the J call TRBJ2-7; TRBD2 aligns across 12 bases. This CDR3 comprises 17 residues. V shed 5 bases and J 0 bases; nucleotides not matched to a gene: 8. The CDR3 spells CASSILAGGFSSYEQYF. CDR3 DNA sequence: TGTGCCAGCAGTATACTAGCGGGAGGCTTTAGCTCCTACGAGCAGTACTTC.

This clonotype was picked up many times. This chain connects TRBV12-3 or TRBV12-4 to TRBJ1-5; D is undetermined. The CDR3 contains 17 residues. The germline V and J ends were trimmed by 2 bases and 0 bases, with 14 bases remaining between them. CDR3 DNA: TGTGCCAGCAGTTTAAATGGGAAGAGTTATAGCAATCAGCCCCAGCATTTT. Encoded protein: CASSLNGKSYSNQPQHF.

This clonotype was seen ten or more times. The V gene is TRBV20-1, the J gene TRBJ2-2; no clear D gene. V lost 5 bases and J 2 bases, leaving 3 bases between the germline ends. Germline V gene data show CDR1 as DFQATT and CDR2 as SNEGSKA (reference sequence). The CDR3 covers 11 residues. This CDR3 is CSAPNTGELFF. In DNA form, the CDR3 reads TGCAGTGCTCCCAACACCGGGGAGCTGTTTTTT.

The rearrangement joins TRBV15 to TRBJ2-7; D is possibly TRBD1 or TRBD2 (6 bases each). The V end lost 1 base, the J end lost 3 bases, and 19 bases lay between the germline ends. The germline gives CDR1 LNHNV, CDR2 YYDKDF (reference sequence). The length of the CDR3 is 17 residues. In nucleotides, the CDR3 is TGTGCCACCAGCAGAGCGCTGGGGGGCGTGGGGGACTACGAGCAGTACTTC. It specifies CATSRALGGVGDYEQYF.